This T cell receptor beta chain was sequenced for a study of T cell responses to AZD1222 COVID-19 vaccine. Study summary: Some second doses came at about 4 weeks and others at about 12 weeks; these were pooled.

V dropped 2 bases and J dropped 1 base, with 17 bases sitting between them. This CDR3 is 17 amino acids long. Germline V CDR1 and CDR2: SGHDN, FVKESK. Data came from immunoSEQ multiplex PCR; TCRdb stores just in-frame clones and leaves some out. The repertoire holds 95,000 to 110,000 clones, 90% to 95% seen once, with under 50% in the top ten. Worth noting for this clone: The antigen is unknown.

Study results and caveats: It should be noted that donors were predominantly white British and more often female, and clonal diversity was possibly underestimated. Nearly half of the spike-specific TCRs reportedly recognize variant regions that carry no mutations. Repertoires were sampled only after the peak T cell response.

The sample consisted of peripheral blood, taken on day 0 of AZD1222 vaccination. The receptor's source is an adult in good health. V usage is TRBV14 and J usage is TRBJ1-1, with a possible D match to TRBD1 (5 bases). Here the CDR3 reads CASSQSPGSKPNTEAFF. The CDR3 nucleotides are TGTGCCAGCAGCCAATCTCCAGGGAGTAAACCGAACACTGAAGCTTTCTTT. The whole variable domain, filled in from reference TRBV14 and TRBJ1-1, reads EAGVTQFPSHSVIEKGQTVTLRCDPISGHDNLYWYRRVMGKEIKFLLHFVKESKQDESGMPNNRFLAERTGGTYSTLKVQPAELEDSGVYFCASSQSPGSKPNTEAFFGQGTRLTVV.